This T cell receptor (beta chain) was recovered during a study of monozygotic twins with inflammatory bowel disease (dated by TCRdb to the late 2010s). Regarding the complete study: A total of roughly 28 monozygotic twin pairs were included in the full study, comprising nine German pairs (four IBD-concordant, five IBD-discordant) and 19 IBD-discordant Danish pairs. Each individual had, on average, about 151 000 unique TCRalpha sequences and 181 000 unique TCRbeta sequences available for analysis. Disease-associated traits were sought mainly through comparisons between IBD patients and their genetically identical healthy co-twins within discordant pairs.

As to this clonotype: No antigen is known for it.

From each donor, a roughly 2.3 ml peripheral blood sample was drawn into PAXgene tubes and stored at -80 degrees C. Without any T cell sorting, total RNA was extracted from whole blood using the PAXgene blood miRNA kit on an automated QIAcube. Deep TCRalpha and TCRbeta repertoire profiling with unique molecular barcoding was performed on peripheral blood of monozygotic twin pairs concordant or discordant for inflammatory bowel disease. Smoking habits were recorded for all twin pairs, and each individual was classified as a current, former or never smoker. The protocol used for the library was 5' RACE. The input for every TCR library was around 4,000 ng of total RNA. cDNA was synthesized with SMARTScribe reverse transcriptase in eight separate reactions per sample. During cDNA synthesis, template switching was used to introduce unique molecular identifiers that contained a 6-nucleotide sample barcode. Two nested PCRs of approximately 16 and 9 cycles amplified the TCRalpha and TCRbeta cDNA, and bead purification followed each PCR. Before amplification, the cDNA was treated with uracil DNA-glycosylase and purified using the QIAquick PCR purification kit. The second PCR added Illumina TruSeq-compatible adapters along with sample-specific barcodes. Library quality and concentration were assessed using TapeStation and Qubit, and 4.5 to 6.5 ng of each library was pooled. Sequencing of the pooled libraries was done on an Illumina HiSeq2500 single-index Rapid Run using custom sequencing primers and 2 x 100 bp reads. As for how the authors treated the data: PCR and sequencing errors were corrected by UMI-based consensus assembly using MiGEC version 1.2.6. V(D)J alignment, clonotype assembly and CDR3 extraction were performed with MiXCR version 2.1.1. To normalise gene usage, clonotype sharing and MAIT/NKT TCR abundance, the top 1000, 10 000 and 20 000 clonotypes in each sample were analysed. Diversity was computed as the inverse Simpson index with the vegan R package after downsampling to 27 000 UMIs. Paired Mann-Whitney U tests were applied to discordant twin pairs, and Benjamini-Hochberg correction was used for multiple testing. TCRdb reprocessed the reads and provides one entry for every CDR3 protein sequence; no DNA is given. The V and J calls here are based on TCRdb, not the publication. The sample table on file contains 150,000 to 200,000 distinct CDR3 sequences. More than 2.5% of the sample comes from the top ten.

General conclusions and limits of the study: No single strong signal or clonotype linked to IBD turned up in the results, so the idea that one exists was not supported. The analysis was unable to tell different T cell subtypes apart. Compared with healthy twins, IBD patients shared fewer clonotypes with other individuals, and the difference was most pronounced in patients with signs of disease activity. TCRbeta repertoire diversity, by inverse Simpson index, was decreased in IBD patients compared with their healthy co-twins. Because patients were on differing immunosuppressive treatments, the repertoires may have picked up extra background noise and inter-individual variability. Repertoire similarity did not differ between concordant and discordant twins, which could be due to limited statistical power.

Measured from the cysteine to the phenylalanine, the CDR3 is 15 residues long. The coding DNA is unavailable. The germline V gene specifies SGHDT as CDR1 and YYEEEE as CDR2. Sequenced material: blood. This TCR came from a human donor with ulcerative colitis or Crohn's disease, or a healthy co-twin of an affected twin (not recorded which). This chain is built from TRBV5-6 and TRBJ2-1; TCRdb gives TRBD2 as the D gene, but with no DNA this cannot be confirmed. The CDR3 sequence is CASSLLERVRDEQFF. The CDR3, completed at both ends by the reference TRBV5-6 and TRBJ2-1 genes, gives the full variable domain DAGVTQSPTHLIKTRGQQVTLRCSPKSGHDTVSWYQQALGQGPQFIFQYYEEEERQRGNFPDRFSGHQFPNYSSELNVNALLLGDSALYLCASSLLERVRDEQFFGPGTRLTVL.